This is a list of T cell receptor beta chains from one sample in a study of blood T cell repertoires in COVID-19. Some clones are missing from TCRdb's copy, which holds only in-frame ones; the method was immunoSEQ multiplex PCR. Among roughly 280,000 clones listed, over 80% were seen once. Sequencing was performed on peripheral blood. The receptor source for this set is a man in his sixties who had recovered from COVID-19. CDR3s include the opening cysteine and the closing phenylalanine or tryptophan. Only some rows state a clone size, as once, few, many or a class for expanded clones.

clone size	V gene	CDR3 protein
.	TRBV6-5	CASSYTGQGYGGELFF
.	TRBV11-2	CASRNYGLVGTRNTGELFF
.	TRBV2	CASSEEGLGYEQYF
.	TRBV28	CASREGGRNEKLFF
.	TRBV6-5	CASSTGTSGNNEQFF
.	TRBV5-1	CASSLFSAGSSYNEQFF
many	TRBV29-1	CSVEGLLLNEQFF
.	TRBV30	CAWGLRVGETQYF
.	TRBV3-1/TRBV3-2	CASSQGTVYEQYF
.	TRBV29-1	CSVVLTGMYEQYF
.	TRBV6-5	CASSYSGQDNQPQHF
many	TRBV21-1	CASGGWRGNYEQYF
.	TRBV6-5	CASRNGGLAGEQYF
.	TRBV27	CATLLRQGTGELFF
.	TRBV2	CASSQGLAGDLDTQYF
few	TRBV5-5	CASSLLSTSYTRRETQYF
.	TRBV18	CASSPDRKETQYF
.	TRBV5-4	CASSLPGLAGEREGQYF
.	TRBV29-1	CSVEKGDTYNEQFF